Below, 9 T cell receptor beta chains from the same sample are listed, as sequenced in a study of T cell changes during pregnancy in multiple sclerosis. Repertoires were generated with immunoSEQ multiplex PCR, while TCRdb's copy carries only in-frame clones and drops some. The sample has roughly 57,000 clones, 92% seen once; the top ten hold 0.64%. The sample here was CD4+ T cells from peripheral blood mononuclear cells, taken after pregnancy. These receptors were taken from a female donor with multiple sclerosis, enrolled in a pregnancy study.

The CDR3 coding sequence is TGTGCCAGCAGCGTAGGGGGTAGCGGAAACACAGATACGCAGTATTTT. Translating gives CASSVGGSGNTDTQYF. The V and J genes are TRBV9 and TRBJ2-3, with D possibly TRBD2 on 6 matching bases. CDR1 and CDR2 (germline): SGDLS, YYNGEE. Trimming cost V 0 bases and J 2 bases, with 13 bases left between them. CDR3 length: 16 residues.

The chain uses TRBV6-5 and TRBJ2-2; D might be TRBD1 (5 bases). Germline V lookup: CDR1 MNHEY, CDR2 SVGAGI. V was shortened by 5 bases and J by 9 bases, with 16 bases between the two germline ends. The CDR3 consists of 14 residues. In DNA form, the CDR3 reads TGTGCCAGCAGTATTGGACACAGCACGAGGGAGCTGTTTTTT. Its protein is CASSIGHSTRELFF.

V usage is TRBV7-9 and J usage is TRBJ1-1, with 12 positions matching TRBD1. After removal of 2 bases from V and 3 bases from J, the junction contained 7 bases not matched to a gene. The CDR3 extends over 17 amino acids. CDR1 is SEHNR and CDR2 is FQNEAQ in the germline V gene (reference sequence). CDR3 sequence: CASSLWGQGAKYTEAFF. CDR3 DNA: TGTGCCAGCAGCTTATGGGGACAGGGGGCCAAATACACTGAAGCTTTCTTT.

The chain employs TRBV4-3 and TRBJ2-5, with 8 bases matching TRBD2. Trimming at V came to 1 base and at J to 7 bases, leaving 26 bases not matched to a gene. This CDR3 is built from 21 residues. Per germline, CDR1 LGHNA and CDR2 YSLEER. CDR3 residues: CASSQGPAGGETDLRRRTQYF. CDR3 sequence (DNA): TGCGCCAGCAGCCAAGGTCCCGCGGGGGGAGAGACAGACCTTCGAAGACGGACCCAGTACTTC.

The chain links TRBV7-3 to TRBJ2-7, with TRBD2 matching 9 bases. The V and J ends lost 3 bases and 3 bases, in that order; junction bases with no gene match: 6. The CDR3 has 15 residues. The germline CDR1 and CDR2 sequences are SGHTA and FQGTGA. The chain's CDR3 is CASSLTSGHNYEQYF. The CDR3 DNA sequence: TGTGCCAGCAGCTTGACTAGCGGACACAACTACGAGCAGTACTTC.

The rearrangement links TRBV10-3 to TRBJ2-7; D remains unclear. The CDR3 is 12 residues long. Trimming removed 3 bases from V and 0 bases from J, with 3 bases in between. Germline CDR1 reads ENHRY; CDR2 reads SYGVKD. CDR3: CAISDVSYEQYF. The DNA for the CDR3 is TGTGCCATCAGTGACGTCTCCTACGAGCAGTACTTC.

This chain connects TRBV7-3 to TRBJ2-1, with 15 bases fitting TRBD2. The CDR3 runs to 18 residues. Germline loops: CDR1 SGHTA, CDR2 FQGTGA. The V and J ends lost 4 bases and 6 bases, in that order; junction bases with no gene match: 10. The CDR3 coding sequence is TGTGCCAGCAGCTCTCAACCGGGACTAGCGGGGGGAAGCAATGAGCAGTTCTTC. Translation: CASSSQPGLAGGSNEQFF. Full variable domain (rest looked up from reference TRBV7-3 and TRBJ2-1): GAGVSQTPSNKVTEKGKYVELRCDPISGHTALYWYRQSLGQGPEFLIYFQGTGAADDSGLPNDRFFAVRPEGSVSTLKIQRTERGDSAVYLCASSSQPGLAGGSNEQFFGPGTRLTVL.

The rearrangement joins TRBV21-1 to TRBJ2-3; the table's D call, TRBD1, was not checked against the DNA. TRBV21-1 is classified as a pseudogene. CDR3 length: 18 residues. CDR3 coding DNA: TGTGCCAGCAGCCCCCGGACAGGCCTCCTATGGCCCACAGATACGCAGTATTTT. Translation gives CASSPRTGLLWPTDTQYF.

V and J are TRBV5-5 and TRBJ1-2; no definite D call. The germline V and J ends were trimmed by 5 bases and 2 bases, with 10 bases remaining between them. The CDR3 spans 13 residues. Germline CDR1 and CDR2: SGHKS and YYEKEE (reference sequence). DNA of the CDR3: TGTGCCAGCAGGGCCGAATTGAACTATGGCTACACCTTC. This codes for CASRAELNYGYTF. Combining the CDR3 with reference TRBV5-5 and TRBJ1-2 gives the whole variable domain DAGVTQSPTHLIKTRGQQVTLRCSPISGHKSVSWYQQVLGQGPQFIFQYYEKEERGRGNFPDRFSARQFPNYSSELNVNALLLGDSALYLCASRAELNYGYTFGSGTRLTVV.